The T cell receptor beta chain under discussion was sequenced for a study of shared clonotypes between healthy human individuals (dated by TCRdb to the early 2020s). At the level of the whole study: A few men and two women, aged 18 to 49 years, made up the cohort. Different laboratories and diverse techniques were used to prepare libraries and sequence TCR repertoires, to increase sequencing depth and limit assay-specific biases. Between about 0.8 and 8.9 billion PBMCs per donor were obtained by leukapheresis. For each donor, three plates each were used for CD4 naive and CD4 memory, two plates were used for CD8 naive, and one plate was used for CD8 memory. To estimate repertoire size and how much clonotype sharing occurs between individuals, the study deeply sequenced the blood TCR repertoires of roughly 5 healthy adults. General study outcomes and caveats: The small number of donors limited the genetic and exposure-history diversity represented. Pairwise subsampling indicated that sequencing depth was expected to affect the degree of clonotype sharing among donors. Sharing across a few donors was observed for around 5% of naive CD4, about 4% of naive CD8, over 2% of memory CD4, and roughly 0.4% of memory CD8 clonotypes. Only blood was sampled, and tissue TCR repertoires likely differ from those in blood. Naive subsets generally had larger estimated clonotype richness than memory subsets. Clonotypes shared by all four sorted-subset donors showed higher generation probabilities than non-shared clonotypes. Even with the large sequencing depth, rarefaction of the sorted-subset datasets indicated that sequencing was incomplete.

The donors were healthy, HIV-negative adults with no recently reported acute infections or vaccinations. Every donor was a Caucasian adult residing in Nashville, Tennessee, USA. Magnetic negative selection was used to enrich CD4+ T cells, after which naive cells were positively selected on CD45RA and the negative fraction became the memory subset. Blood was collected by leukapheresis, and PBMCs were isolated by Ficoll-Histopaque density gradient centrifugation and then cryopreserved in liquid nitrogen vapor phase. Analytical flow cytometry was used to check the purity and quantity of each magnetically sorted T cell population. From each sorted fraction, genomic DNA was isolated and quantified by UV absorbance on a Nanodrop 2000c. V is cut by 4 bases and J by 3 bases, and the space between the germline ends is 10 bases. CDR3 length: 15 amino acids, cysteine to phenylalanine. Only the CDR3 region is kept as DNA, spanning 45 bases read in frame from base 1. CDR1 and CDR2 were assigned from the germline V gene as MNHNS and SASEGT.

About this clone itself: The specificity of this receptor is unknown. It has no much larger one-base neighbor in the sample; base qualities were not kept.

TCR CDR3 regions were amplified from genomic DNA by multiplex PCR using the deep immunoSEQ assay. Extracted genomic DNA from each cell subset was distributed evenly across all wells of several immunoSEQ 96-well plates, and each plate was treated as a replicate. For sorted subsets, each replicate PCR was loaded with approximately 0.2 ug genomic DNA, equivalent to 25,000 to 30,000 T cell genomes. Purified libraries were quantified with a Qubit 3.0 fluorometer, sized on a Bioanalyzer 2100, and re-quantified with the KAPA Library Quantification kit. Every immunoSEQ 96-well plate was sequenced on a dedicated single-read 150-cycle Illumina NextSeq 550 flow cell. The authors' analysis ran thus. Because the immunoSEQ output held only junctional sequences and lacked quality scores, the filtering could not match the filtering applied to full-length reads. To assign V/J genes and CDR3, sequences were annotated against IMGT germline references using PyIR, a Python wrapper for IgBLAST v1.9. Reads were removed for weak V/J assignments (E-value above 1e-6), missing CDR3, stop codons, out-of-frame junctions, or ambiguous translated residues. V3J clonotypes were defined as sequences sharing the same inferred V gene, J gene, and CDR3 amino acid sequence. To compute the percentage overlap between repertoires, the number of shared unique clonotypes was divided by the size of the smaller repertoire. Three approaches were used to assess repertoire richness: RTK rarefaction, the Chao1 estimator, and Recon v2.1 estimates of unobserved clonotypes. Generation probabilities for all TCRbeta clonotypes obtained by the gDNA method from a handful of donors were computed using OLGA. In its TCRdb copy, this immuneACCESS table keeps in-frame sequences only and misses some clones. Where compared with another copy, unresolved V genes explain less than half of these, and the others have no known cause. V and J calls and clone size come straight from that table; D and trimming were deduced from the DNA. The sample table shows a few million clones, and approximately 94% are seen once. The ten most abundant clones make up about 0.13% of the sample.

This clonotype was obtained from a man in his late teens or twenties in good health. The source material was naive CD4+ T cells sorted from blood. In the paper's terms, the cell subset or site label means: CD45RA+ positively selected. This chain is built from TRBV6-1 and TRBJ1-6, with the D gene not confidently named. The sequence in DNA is TGTGCCAGCAGTGCCGGAGTTAACTATAATTCACCCCTCCACTTT. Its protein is CASSAGVNYNSPLHF.